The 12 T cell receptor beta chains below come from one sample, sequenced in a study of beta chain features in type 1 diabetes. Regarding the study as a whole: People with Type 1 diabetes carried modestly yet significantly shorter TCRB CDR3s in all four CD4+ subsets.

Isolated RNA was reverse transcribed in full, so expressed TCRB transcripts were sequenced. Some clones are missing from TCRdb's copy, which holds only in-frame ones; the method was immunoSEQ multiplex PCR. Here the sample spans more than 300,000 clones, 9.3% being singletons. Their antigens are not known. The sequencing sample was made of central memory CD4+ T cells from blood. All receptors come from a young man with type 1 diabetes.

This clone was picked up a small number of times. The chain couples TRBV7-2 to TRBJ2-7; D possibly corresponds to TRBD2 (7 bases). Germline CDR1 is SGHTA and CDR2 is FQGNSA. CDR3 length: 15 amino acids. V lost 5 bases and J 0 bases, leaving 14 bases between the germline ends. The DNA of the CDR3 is TGTGCCAGCAGCGTGTACGGGGGGCCCTCCTACGAGCAGTACTTC. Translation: CASSVYGGPSYEQYF.

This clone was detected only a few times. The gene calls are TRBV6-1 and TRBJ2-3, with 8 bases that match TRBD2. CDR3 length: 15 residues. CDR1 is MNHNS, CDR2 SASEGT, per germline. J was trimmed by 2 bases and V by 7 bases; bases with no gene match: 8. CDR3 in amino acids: CASTERERNTDTQYF. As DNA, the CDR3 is TGTGCCAGCACGGAGCGGGAGAGAAACACAGATACGCAGTATTTT.

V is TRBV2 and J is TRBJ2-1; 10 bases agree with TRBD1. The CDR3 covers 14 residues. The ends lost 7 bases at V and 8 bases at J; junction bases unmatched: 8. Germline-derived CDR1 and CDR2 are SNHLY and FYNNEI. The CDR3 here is CASTGQGPLDEQFF. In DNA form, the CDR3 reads TGTGCCAGCACGGGACAGGGGCCGCTCGATGAGCAGTTCTTC.

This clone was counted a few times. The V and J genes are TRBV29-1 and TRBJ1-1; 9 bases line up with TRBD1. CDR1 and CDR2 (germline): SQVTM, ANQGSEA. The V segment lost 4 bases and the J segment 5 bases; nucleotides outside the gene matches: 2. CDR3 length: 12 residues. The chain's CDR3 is CSVGQGGTEAFF. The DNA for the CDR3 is TGCAGCGTTGGACAGGGGGGGACTGAAGCTTTCTTT.

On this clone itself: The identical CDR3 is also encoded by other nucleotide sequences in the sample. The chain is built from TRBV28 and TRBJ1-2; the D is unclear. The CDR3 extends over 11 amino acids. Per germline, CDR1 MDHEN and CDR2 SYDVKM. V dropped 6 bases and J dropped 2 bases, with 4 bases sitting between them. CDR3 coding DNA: TGTGCCAGCAGCTCAAACTATGGCTACACCTTC. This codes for CASSSNYGYTF.

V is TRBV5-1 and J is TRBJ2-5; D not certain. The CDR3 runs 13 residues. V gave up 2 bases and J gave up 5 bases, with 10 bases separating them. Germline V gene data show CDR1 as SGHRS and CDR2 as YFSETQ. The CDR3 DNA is TGCGCCAGCAGCTTAATTTTGGGTGAGACCCAGTACTTC. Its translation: CASSLILGETQYF.

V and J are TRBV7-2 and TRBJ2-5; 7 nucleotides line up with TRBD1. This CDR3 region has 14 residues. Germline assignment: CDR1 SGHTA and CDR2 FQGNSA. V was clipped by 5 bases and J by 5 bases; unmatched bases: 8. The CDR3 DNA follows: TGTGCCAGCAGCCCTGACAGGGCCGGGGAGACCCAGTACTTC. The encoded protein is CASSPDRAGETQYF.

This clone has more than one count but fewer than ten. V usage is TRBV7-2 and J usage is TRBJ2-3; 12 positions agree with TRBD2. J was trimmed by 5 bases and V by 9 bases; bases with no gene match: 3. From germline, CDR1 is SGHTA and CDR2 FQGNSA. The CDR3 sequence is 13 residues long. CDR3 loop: CASRLAGEDTQYF. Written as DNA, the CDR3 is TGTGCCAGTCGACTAGCGGGGGAAGATACGCAGTATTTT.

As DNA, the CDR3 is TGTGCCAGTAGTATACAGGAAGACTCCTACGAGCAGTACTTC. Its protein is CASSIQEDSYEQYF. This chain uses TRBV19 with TRBJ2-7; D is unresolved. The ends were cut back, 2 bases at V and 0 bases at J, with 8 bases in the middle. CDR1 LNHDA and CDR2 SQIVND come from the germline V gene (reference sequence). The CDR3 has 14 residues.

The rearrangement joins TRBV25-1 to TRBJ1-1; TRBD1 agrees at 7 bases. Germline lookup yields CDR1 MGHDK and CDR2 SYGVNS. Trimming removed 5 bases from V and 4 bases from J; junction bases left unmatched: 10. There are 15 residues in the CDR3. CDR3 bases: TGTGCCAGCAGTTCTAGGGGGCTGGGGCCCACTGAAGCTTTCTTT. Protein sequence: CASSSRGLGPTEAFF.

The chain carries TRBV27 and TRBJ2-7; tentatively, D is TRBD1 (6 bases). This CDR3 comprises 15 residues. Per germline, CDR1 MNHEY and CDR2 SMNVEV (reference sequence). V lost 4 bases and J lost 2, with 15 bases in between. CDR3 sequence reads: CASSSSRDTTYEQYF. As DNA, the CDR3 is TGTGCCAGCAGTTCGAGTCGGGACACCACCTACGAGCAGTACTTC.

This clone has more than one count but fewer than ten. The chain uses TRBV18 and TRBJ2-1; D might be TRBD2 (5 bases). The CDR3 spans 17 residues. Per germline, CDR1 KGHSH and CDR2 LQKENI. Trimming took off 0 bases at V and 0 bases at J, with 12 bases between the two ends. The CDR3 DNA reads TGTGCCAGCTCACCACCCCTTAGCGTAAGCTCCTACAATGAGCAGTTCTTC. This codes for CASSPPLSVSSYNEQFF.